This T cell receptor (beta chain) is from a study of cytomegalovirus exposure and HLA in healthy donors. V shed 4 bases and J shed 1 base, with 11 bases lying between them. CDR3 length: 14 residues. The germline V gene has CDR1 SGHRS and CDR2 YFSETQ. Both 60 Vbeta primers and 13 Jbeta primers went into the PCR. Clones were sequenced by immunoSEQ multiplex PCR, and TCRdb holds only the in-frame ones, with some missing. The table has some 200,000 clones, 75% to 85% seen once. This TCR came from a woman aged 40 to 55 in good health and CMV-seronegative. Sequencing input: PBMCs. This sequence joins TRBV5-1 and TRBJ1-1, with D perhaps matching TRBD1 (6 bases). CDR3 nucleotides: TGCGCCAGCAGCGGGGCGACAGGGAACACTGAAGCTTTCTTT. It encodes CASSGATGNTEAFF.